These 23 T cell receptor beta chains share one sample of origin, sequenced in a study of blood T cell repertoires in COVID-19. Data came from immunoSEQ multiplex PCR; TCRdb stores just in-frame clones and leaves some out. The sample shows some 260,000 clones, around 90% of them seen only once. Sequencing was done on a sample of peripheral blood. The origin of the receptors is a human donor in a cohort sampled during active COVID-19.

The chain joins TRBV7-3 to TRBJ2-1, with TRBD2 matching over 7 bases. V trimming: 2 bases; J trimming: 0 bases; junction bases outside the gene matches: 4. The V gene's germline CDR1 is SGHTA and CDR2 FQGTGA. The CDR3 consists of 16 residues. The CDR3 bases are TGTGCCAGCAGCTTAGACGGCGGGAGCTCCTACAATGAGCAGTTCTTC. The encoded protein is CASSLDGGSSYNEQFF.

This clone showed up just once. The rearrangement joins TRBV7-8 to TRBJ1-5; D perhaps matches TRBD1 (5 bases). The CDR3 spans 14 residues. Germline values: CDR1 SGHVS, CDR2 FQNEAQ. Trimming left V 3 bases short and J 3 bases short, with 9 bases between. The CDR3, as DNA: TGTGCCAGCAGCTTCGACAGTGACAATCAGCCCCAGCATTTT. Encoded protein: CASSFDSDNQPQHF.

V and J are TRBV1 and TRBJ2-1; the D call in the table, TRBD2, was not verified against the DNA. TRBV1 corresponds to a pseudogene. The CDR3 consists of 16 residues. Written as DNA, the CDR3 is TGCACCAGCAGCCTAAGACTAGCGGAGTGGGTTTATGAGCAGTTCTTC. It encodes CTSSLRLAEWVYEQFF.

This chain uses TRBV19 with TRBJ1-1; tentatively, D is TRBD1 (5 bases). Trimming cost V 3 bases and J 6 bases, with 14 bases left between them. Germline V gene lookup returns CDR1 LNHDA and CDR2 SQIVND (reference sequence). The CDR3 runs to 14 residues. CDR3 in amino acids: CASSITPGLSEAFF. The CDR3 DNA reads TGTGCCAGTAGTATTACCCCGGGACTCTCTGAAGCTTTCTTT. Together with reference TRBV19 and TRBJ1-1, the CDR3 gives the full variable domain: DGGITQSPKYLFRKEGQNVTLSCEQNLNHDAMYWYRQDPGQGLRLIYYSQIVNDFQKGDIAEGYSVSREKKESFPLTVTSAQKNPTAFYLCASSITPGLSEAFFGQGTRLTVV.

The chain is built from TRBV5-8 and TRBJ2-2; weak D call: TRBD2 (5 bases). The germline gives CDR1 SGHTS, CDR2 YDEGEE. Trimming pared 4 bases from V and 1 base from J, leaving 8 bases between. The CDR3 covers 14 residues. The CDR3: CASSVGLNTGELFF. The CDR3 DNA reads TGTGCCAGCAGCGTAGGACTGAACACCGGGGAGCTGTTTTTT.

Comments on this clone: Additional DNA sequences in this sample encode the identical CDR3. The rearrangement links TRBV19 to TRBJ2-7, with 7 bases matching TRBD1. CDR1 is LNHDA and CDR2 is SQIVND in the germline V gene (reference sequence). With 8 bases clipped from V and 0 bases from J, the junction kept 4 bases outside the gene matches. CDR3 length: 13 amino acids. This chain's CDR3 is CASSRGLSYEQYF. As DNA, the CDR3 is TGTGCCAGTTCAAGGGGGCTCTCCTACGAGCAGTACTTC.

This clone has only a few counts. The rearrangement joins TRBV7-3 to TRBJ2-1; TRBD2 might be the D (5 bases). Germline V gives CDR1 SGHTA, CDR2 FQGTGA. The CDR3 spans 12 residues. Trimming took 4 bases from V and 6 from J, leaving 7 bases between them. The CDR3 sequence: CASSSGLNEQFF. CDR3 coding DNA: TGTGCCAGCAGCTCAGGACTCAATGAGCAGTTCTTC.

The chain couples TRBV5-8 to TRBJ1-3, with TRBD1 identical over 7 bases. With 4 bases clipped from V and 4 bases from J, the junction kept 8 bases outside the gene matches. The length of the CDR3 is 15 residues. CDR1 and CDR2 from the germline V gene are SGHTS and YDEGEE. CDR3 bases: TGTGCCAGCAGCCCGGACAGGCTTTACGGAAACACCATATATTTT. The encoded protein is CASSPDRLYGNTIYF.

This clone was seen only once. The J gene is TRBJ2-7, the V gene TRBV5-4; the D gene is possibly TRBD1 (5 bases). CDR3 length: 15 amino acids. The V end was cut by 5 bases, the J end by 3 bases, with 18 bases between. Looked up from germline, CDR1 is SGHNT and CDR2 is YYREEE (reference sequence). Written as DNA, the CDR3 is TGTGCCAGCAGGCCCGACAGCTCGGCCTTCTACGAGCAGTACTTC. Its translation is CASRPDSSAFYEQYF.

J is TRBJ2-7 and V is TRBV27, with a tentative D call TRBD1 (8 bases). This CDR3 spans 14 amino acids. V was cut by 6 bases and J by 6 bases, with 18 bases left in between. Per germline, CDR1 MNHEY and CDR2 SMNVEV (reference sequence). The CDR3 region has the DNA TGTGCCAGCAGCCATACAGGGGGGGCCTCCGAGCAGTACTTC. It codes for CASSHTGGASEQYF.

The V call is TRBV7-9, the J call TRBJ1-5; D uncertain. Germline CDR1 reads SEHNR; CDR2 reads FQNEAQ (reference sequence). The CDR3 length is 13 residues. Trimming removed 3 bases from V and 6 bases from J, with 9 bases in between. For the CDR3, the DNA is TGTGCCAGCAGCTTGGGTGGAGTTCAGCCCCAGCATTTT. Translated: CASSLGGVQPQHF.

This chain connects TRBV4-3 to TRBJ1-5; 8 bases are a match to TRBD1. The CDR3 totals 15 residues. Looked up from germline, CDR1 is LGHNA and CDR2 is YSLEER. Unmatched junction bases numbered 11, after V lost 4 bases and J lost 9 bases. The CDR3: CASSLSRTGIGPQHF. In DNA, the CDR3 is TGCGCCAGCAGCCTCAGTCGGACAGGGATAGGGCCCCAGCATTTT.

The gene calls are TRBV7-3 and TRBJ2-2, with a weak D call TRBD1 (5 bases). Germline values: CDR1 SGHTA, CDR2 FQGTGA. The germline V and J ends were trimmed by 5 bases and 0 bases, with 7 bases remaining between them. The CDR3 contains 14 residues. The CDR3 region has the DNA TGTGCCAGCAGCCTAGGGGCGAACACCGGGGAGCTGTTTTTT. Protein: CASSLGANTGELFF.

In regard to this clone: The sample carries other DNA sequences with the same CDR3. The chain has TRBV4-1 and TRBJ2-7; 9 nucleotides align to TRBD2. Per germline, CDR1 MGHRA and CDR2 YSYEKL. Trimming removed 1 base from V and 3 bases from J; junction bases left unmatched: 4. This CDR3 region has 15 residues. The DNA of the CDR3 is TGCGCCAGCAGCCAAGGGAGCGGGGGGCTCTACGAGCAGTACTTC. Amino acid sequence: CASSQGSGGLYEQYF.

This clone has just a few counts. V and J are TRBV5-1 and TRBJ2-3; 8 nucleotides match TRBD2. V lost 0 bases, J lost 6 bases, and 9 bases stayed unmatched. CDR3 length: 16 amino acids. The germline gives CDR1 SGHRS, CDR2 YFSETQ. The DNA of the CDR3 is TGCGCCAGCAGCTTGGCCTGGCGGGAGGTGGCCGATACGCAGTATTTT. It encodes CASSLAWREVADTQYF.

The chain carries TRBV10-3 and TRBJ1-2; possibly TRBD1 for D (5 bases). The germline V and J ends were trimmed by 8 bases and 2 bases, with 18 bases remaining between them. The CDR3 has 15 residues. Germline-derived CDR1 and CDR2 are ENHRY and SYGVKD. The CDR3 DNA is TGTGCCATCGGTAGGGACTCCGAAGGGAACTATGGCTACACCTTC. Its translation is CAIGRDSEGNYGYTF.

The chain is built from TRBV28 and TRBJ1-1; D is possibly TRBD1 (5 bases). The V and J ends lost 2 bases and 2 bases respectively, with 9 bases between them. CDR1 is MDHEN, CDR2 SYDVKM, per germline. This CDR3 spans 14 amino acids. The CDR3 nucleotides read TGTGCCAGCAGTTTACCCGGGGGTAACACTGAAGCTTTCTTT. Protein product: CASSLPGGNTEAFF.

The chain has TRBV15 and TRBJ2-3; weak D call: TRBD2 (5 bases). Germline V gene sequence: CDR1 LNHNV, CDR2 YYDKDF (reference sequence). This CDR3 is built from 15 residues. V was clipped by 1 base and J by 4 bases, with 12 bases between them. Written as DNA, the CDR3 is TGTGCCACCAGCAGAGGTGGGAGCCGCTCAGATACGCAGTATTTT. Its protein is CATSRGGSRSDTQYF.

Turning to this clone: The same CDR3 is also encoded by other DNA sequences in this sample. V and J are TRBV7-2 and TRBJ2-7; 11 nucleotides line up with TRBD2. CDR3 length equals 15 residues. The germline V gene has CDR1 SGHTA and CDR2 FQGNSA. Trimming took 2 bases from V and 0 from J; bases not matched to a gene: 0. The CDR3 DNA follows: TGTGCCAGCAGCTTAACTAGCGGGAGCTCCTACGAGCAGTACTTC. It is translated as CASSLTSGSSYEQYF.

This clone is a singleton in its sample. V usage is TRBV25-1 and J usage is TRBJ2-7; D gene uncertain. The germline V gene encodes CDR1 MGHDK and CDR2 SYGVNS. This CDR3 has 12 amino acids. V lost 3 bases and J 2 bases, leaving 5 bases between the germline ends. DNA for the CDR3: TGTGCCAGCAGTGACCCTCCCTACGAGCAGTACTTC. As protein: CASSDPPYEQYF.

The chain combines TRBV27 with TRBJ2-1; 14 bases line up with TRBD2. This CDR3 contains 18 residues. Germline CDR1 MNHEY, CDR2 SMNVEV (reference sequence). V lost 6 bases to trimming and J lost 4 bases; unmatched junction nucleotides: 11. Here the CDR3 DNA reads TGTGCCAGCAGGCCGGGACTAGCGGGAGAAGGGCCGTACAATGAGCAGTTCTTC. Encoded protein: CASRPGLAGEGPYNEQFF.

This rearrangement joins TRBV27 to TRBJ2-1; D is uncertain. Germline V gives CDR1 MNHEY, CDR2 SMNVEV (reference sequence). The CDR3 contains 13 residues. Deletions cut 6 bases from V and 0 bases from J, with 6 bases between. CDR3 sequence reads: CASRRSSYNEQFF. The DNA of the CDR3 is TGTGCCAGCAGAAGGAGCTCCTACAATGAGCAGTTCTTC.

The chain uses TRBV4-1 and TRBJ1-5, with a possible D match to TRBD1 (6 bases). The CDR3 covers 16 residues. Germline values: CDR1 MGHRA, CDR2 YSYEKL. The V gene lost 2 bases and the J gene lost 0 bases, with 11 bases spanning the gap. CDR3 in amino acids: CASSQRTAYSNQPQHF. DNA of the CDR3: TGCGCCAGCAGCCAACGGACAGCTTATAGCAATCAGCCCCAGCATTTT.